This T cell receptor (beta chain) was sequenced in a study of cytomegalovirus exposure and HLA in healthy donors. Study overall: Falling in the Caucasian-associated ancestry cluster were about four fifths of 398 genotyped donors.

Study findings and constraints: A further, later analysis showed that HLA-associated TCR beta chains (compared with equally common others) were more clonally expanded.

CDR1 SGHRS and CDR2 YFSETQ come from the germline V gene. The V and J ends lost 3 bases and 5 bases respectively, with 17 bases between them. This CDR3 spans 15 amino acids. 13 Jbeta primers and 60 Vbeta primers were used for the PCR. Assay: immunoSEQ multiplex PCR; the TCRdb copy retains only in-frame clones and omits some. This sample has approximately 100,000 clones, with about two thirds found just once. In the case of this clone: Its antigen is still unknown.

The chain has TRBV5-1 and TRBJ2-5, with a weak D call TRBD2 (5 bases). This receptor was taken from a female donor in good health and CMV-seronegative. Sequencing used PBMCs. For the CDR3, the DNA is TGCGCCAGCAGCTCCCCACGGGCCCCGGGGGAGACCCAGTACTTC. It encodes CASSSPRAPGETQYF. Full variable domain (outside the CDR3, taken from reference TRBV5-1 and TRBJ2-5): KAGVTQTPRYLIKTRGQQVTLSCSPISGHRSVSWYQQTPGQGLQFLFEYFSETQRNKGNFPGRFSGRQFSNSRSEMNVSTLELGDSALYLCASSSPRAPGETQYFGPGTRLLVL.